This T cell receptor (beta chain) is from a study of T cell repertoires in cytomegalovirus infection. Study background: Epitope selection comprised recently identified HLA-C-restricted CMV epitopes and well-studied HLA-B-restricted CMV epitopes. From public TCR beta signatures came an indication of both CMV infection and matching HLA type.

Turning to this clonotype: The antigen remains unidentified.

Study-level results: What dominated the ex vivo response were HLA-C-restricted CMV-specific TCR beta clonotypes.

Germline-derived CDR1 and CDR2 are SGHNT and YENEEA. The V and J ends lost 0 bases and 7 bases respectively, with 4 bases between them. This CDR3 region has 13 residues. TCRdb recomputed calls from the reads with MiXCR, one row per CDR3 protein. Among about 160,000 distinct CDR3 sequences, roughly 20% were seen once, and the ten largest hold roughly 25%. This clonotype originated in a human donor in good health (CMV status not recorded). Some clones in this sample may be carry-over from other donors' samples. The sequences come from CD8+ T cells from cultured PBMCs, collected from culture after CMV antigen stimulation. This chain links TRBV11-3 with TRBJ1-6; D uncertain. The CDR3 DNA follows: TGTGCCAGCAGCTTAGATGGGAATTCACCCCTCCACTTT. Its translation: CASSLDGNSPLHF. The full variable domain, in which reference TRBV11-3 and TRBJ1-6 provide the parts outside the CDR3, is EAGVVQSPRYKIIEKKQPVAFWCNPISGHNTLYWYLQNLGQGPELLIRYENEEAVDDSQLPKDRFSAERLKGVDSTLKIQPAELGDSAVYLCASSLDGNSPLHFGNGTRLTVT.